What follows is one T cell receptor (beta chain) and its context. Its antigen is unidentified. The sample originates from a study of response to subunit inactivated influenza vaccine. Study results and caveats: The authors offered the suggestion that each seasonal influenza vaccination recruits few new T cells.

CDR3 length: 16 amino acids. TCRdb reprocessed the RT-PCR reads via MiXCR and lists one record per CDR3 protein. Among roughly 500,000 distinct CDR3 sequences listed, approximately 15% were seen once. The sequenced sample was CD4+ T cells sorted from PBMCs, obtained around 25 months after vaccination. V usage is TRBV21-1 and J usage is TRBJ2-1; the D call TRBD1 from the table was never checked on the DNA. TRBV21-1 is a pseudogene. This receptor was identified in a man aged 45 to 75 who received an inactivated influenza vaccine. CDR3 coding DNA: TGTGCCAGCAGGCGCACACAGGGTTCGGTTTACAATGAGCAGTTCTTC. Translated: CASRRTQGSVYNEQFF.